This T cell receptor (beta chain) is from a study of cytomegalovirus exposure and HLA in healthy donors. Study results and caveats: Clusters of TCRs from the first cohort tended to co-occur in the roughly 120 validation repertoires (as a later analysis found). The investigators catalogued 150 or so TCR beta chains as cytomegalovirus-associated. Most TCR sequences were rare, but some public TCRs occurred in many donors.

The assay was immunoSEQ multiplex PCR, and TCRdb's table has in-frame clones only and misses some. The repertoire includes hundreds of thousands of clones, 86% of them detected once, and 0.83% sits in the top ten. This clone was detected only once. As yet, its antigen is unknown. An approximately 120-subject validation cohort, separate from the approximately 700-subject first cohort, supplied the donors. Germline V gene data show CDR1 as GTSNPN and CDR2 as SVGIG (reference sequence). Trimming cost V 6 bases and J 1 base, with 9 bases left between them. This CDR3 comprises 12 residues. The J gene is TRBJ2-5, the V gene TRBV30; D might be TRBD2 (6 bases). The clonotype originates from a woman younger than 30 in good health and CMV-seronegative. Sequencing input: PBMCs. The CDR3 sequence is CACRLVQETQYF. The CDR3 DNA reads as TGTGCCTGCAGACTAGTCCAAGAGACCCAGTACTTC.